One T cell receptor beta chain is described in this entry. Its cognate antigen is unknown. Sequenced by immunoSEQ multiplex PCR; TCRdb stores in-frame clones only, minus some. Among approximately 75,000 clones, approximately 90% were seen once, and the ten largest hold about 0.3%. The V gene lost 5 bases and the J gene lost 4 bases, with 14 bases spanning the gap. The germline CDR1 and CDR2 sequences are MNHEY and SVGAGI. There are 14 residues in the CDR3. This specimen belongs to a study of Tregs in tolerant kidney transplant recipients. Study as a whole: Recipients received nonmyeloablative bone marrow transplants from related graft donors, with transient mixed chimerism. General observations from the study: Tregs expanded with activated donor B cells seemed most donor-specific.

This sequence was found in a human donor who received a combined kidney and bone marrow transplant. The sequences come from Tregs from blood, collected before the transplant. The chain recombines TRBV6-5 with TRBJ1-2; possibly TRBD1 for D (5 bases). For the CDR3, the DNA is TGTGCCAGCAGTCCCCCGAGACAGCTCTATGGCTACACCTTC. It is translated as CASSPPRQLYGYTF.